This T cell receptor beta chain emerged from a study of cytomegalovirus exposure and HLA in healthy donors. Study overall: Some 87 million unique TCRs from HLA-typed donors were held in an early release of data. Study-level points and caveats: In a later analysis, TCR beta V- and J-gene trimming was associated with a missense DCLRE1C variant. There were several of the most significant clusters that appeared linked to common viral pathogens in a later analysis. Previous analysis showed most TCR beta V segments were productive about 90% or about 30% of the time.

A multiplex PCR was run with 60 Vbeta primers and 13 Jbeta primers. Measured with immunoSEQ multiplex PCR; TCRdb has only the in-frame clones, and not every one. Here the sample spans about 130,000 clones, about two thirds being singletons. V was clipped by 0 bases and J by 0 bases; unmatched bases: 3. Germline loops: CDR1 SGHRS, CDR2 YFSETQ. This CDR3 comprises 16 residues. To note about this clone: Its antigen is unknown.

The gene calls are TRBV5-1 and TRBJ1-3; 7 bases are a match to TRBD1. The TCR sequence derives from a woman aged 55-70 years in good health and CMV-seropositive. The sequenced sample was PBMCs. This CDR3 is CASSLADRASGNTIYF. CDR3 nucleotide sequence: TGCGCCAGCAGCTTGGCCGACAGGGCCTCTGGAAACACCATATATTTT.